The TCR beta chain described here comes from a study of cytomegalovirus exposure and HLA in healthy donors. Use of 60 Vbeta and 13 Jbeta primers characterized the PCR. Here immunoSEQ multiplex PCR was the method, and the copy in TCRdb shows in-frame clones only, minus some. This table holds 120,000 or so clones, 74% found once. Trimming pared 0 bases from V and 10 bases from J, leaving 7 bases between. The CDR3 is 12 amino acids. Germline CDR1 is MNHNY and CDR2 is SVGAGI (reference sequence). Findings and limits, study-wide: Per a later analysis, HLA-associated TCR beta chains showed more clonal expansion than other, equally common TCR beta chains. The authors enumerated over 150 TCR beta chains as linked to cytomegalovirus. Many donors shared some public TCRs, even though most TCR sequences were rare. Association of roughly 18,000 TCR beta sequences with HLA alleles was found at 0.05 false discovery rate in a later analysis.

About this clone itself: Its antigen is as yet unknown.

This TCR derives from a man aged 40-49 years in good health and CMV-seropositive. Sequencing input: PBMCs. The chain combines TRBV6-6 with TRBJ2-1, with D perhaps matching TRBD1 (6 bases). The CDR3 DNA reads TGTGCCAGCAGTTACTCCGACAGGGAGCAGTTCTTC. Translating it yields CASSYSDREQFF.